This TCR beta chain was observed in a study of OX40 agonist ivuxolimab in advanced cancers. Findings and caveats of the study: The CD4+ and CD8+ T cells in the blood had expanded clonally by week 6 at 0.1 to 3.0 mg/kg. Also showing low normalized T-cell clonal expansion were some of the nonresponders. Relative to CD4+, CD8+ T cells held more expanded clones on average.

Sequenced by immunoSEQ multiplex PCR; TCRdb stores in-frame clones only, minus some. The top ten hold 4% of the sample, which has tens of thousands of clones, 85% seen once. Peripheral blood came from all dose cohorts at three timepoints. As to this clone: Antigen specificity is unknown.

The CDR3 runs 13 residues. This receptor was identified in an adult with an advanced solid tumor such as melanoma, head and neck, liver or kidney cancer. The rearrangement joins TRBV7-5 to TRBJ2-7; the table gives TRBD1 as D, unverified against the DNA. TRBV7-5 is a recognized pseudogene. The material sequenced was CD4+ or CD8+ T cells sorted from blood, taken in a trial of the OX40 agonist ivuxolimab. DNA of the CDR3: TGTGCCAGACCAAGACAGGGGGCCCACGAGCAGTACTTC. It is translated as CARPRQGAHEQYF.